The entry below describes one TCR beta chain. These data come from a study of T cell changes during pregnancy in multiple sclerosis. Measured with immunoSEQ multiplex PCR; TCRdb has only the in-frame clones, and not every one. This sample has about 110,000 clones, with under 95% found just once. The material sequenced was peripheral blood, taken before pregnancy. The receptor comes from a female donor with multiple sclerosis, enrolled in a pregnancy study.

In DNA, the CDR3 is TGTGCCAGTAGATGGACAGGGAACACTGAAGCTTTCTTT. Translating gives CASRWTGNTEAFF. The chain employs TRBV19 and TRBJ1-1, with 7 bases identical to TRBD1. CDR1 is LNHDA and CDR2 is SQIVND in the germline V gene (reference sequence). Trimming at V came to 6 bases and at J to 1 base, leaving 2 bases not matched to a gene. There are 13 residues in the CDR3.